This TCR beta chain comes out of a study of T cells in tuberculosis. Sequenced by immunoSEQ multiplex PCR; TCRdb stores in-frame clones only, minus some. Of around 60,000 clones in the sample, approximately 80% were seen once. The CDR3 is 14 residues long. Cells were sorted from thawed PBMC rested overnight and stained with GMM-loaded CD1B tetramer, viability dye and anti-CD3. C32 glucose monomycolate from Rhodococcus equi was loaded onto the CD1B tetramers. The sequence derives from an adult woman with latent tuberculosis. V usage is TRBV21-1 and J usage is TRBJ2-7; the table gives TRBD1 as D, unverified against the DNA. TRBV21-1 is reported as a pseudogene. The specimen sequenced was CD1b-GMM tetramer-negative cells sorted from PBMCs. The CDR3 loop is CASSKGDRENEQYF. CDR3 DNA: TGTGCCAGCAGCAAAGGGGACAGGGAGAACGAGCAGTACTTC.